These 30 T cell receptor beta chains were all obtained from the same sample, sequenced in a study of cytomegalovirus exposure and HLA in healthy donors. PCR involved 60 Vbeta and 13 Jbeta primers. Profiled with immunoSEQ multiplex PCR; TCRdb holds only in-frame clones, not every one. The table includes approximately 120,000 clones, 70% to 85% detected once. The specimen sequenced was PBMCs. The receptor set was obtained from a man between 18 and 35 years old in good health and CMV-seronegative.

The chain has TRBV9 and TRBJ1-2, with 7 bases lining up with TRBD1. The V gene's germline CDR1 is SGDLS and CDR2 YYNGEE. With V trimmed by 3 bases and J by 8 bases, 10 bases remained unmatched. This CDR3 spans 14 amino acids. The CDR3 coding sequence is TGTGCCAGCAGCGCGGGACAGCAATTTTGGGGCTACACCTTC. It specifies CASSAGQQFWGYTF.

The V call is TRBV7-6, the J call TRBJ2-7; TRBD2 matches at 10 bases. CDR3 length: 19 amino acids. V trimming: 2 bases; J trimming: 3 bases; junction bases outside the gene matches: 16. Germline lookup yields CDR1 SGHVS and CDR2 FNYEAQ. CDR3 protein: CASSLKPSGGISGIYEQYF. The CDR3 coding sequence is TGTGCCAGCAGCTTAAAGCCTAGCGGGGGTATTAGTGGAATCTACGAGCAGTACTTC.

The chain has TRBV7-2 and TRBJ1-5; possibly TRBD1 for D (5 bases). CDR3 length equals 17 residues. Trimming pared 5 bases from V and 2 bases from J, leaving 19 bases between. Germline loops: CDR1 SGHTA, CDR2 FQGNSA. The CDR3 DNA follows: TGTGCCAGCAGCCCGTGGGGCGGGGTGTCAGGCAATCAGCCCCAGCATTTT. Amino acid sequence: CASSPWGGVSGNQPQHF.

The rearrangement joins TRBV5-8 to TRBJ1-5; 9 nucleotides match TRBD1. This CDR3 comprises 14 residues. Losses at the gene ends were 4 bases for V and 7 bases for J; bases not matched to a gene: 6. The germline gives CDR1 SGHTS, CDR2 YDEGEE. The DNA for the CDR3 is TGTGCCAGCAGCGGAGGGACAGGGAGCCAGCCCCAGCATTTT. It specifies CASSGGTGSQPQHF.

This clone was picked up a small number of times. The V gene is TRBV4-3, the J gene TRBJ1-1; no clear D gene. The V gene's germline CDR1 is LGHNA and CDR2 YSLEER. V dropped 0 bases and J dropped 6 bases, with 11 bases sitting between them. This CDR3 has 14 amino acids. The CDR3 DNA follows: TGCGCCAGCAGCCAAGACCGGGGTTTCTCTGAAGCTTTCTTT. Translated, it gives CASSQDRGFSEAFF.

The V call is TRBV9, the J call TRBJ2-1; 7 bases agree with TRBD1. The trim removed 0 bases at V and 6 bases at J, leaving 6 bases unmatched. The CDR3 is 15 residues long. The germline V gene encodes CDR1 SGDLS and CDR2 YYNGEE. This CDR3 is CASSVVQGFGNEQFF. CDR3 DNA: TGTGCCAGCAGCGTAGTACAGGGGTTTGGCAATGAGCAGTTCTTC.

The CDR3 loop reads CASSYLGNTAEAFF. The CDR3 DNA reads as TGTGCCAGCAGTTACCTCGGGAACACCGCTGAAGCTTTCTTT. The J gene is TRBJ1-1, the V gene TRBV6-6; D uncertain. CDR3 length equals 14 residues. Per the germline V gene, CDR1 is MNHNY and CDR2 is SVGAGI (reference sequence). V dropped 2 bases and J dropped 6 bases, with 13 bases sitting between them.

The chain employs TRBV6-5 and TRBJ1-1; D gene unclear. Trimming removed 6 bases at V and 5 bases at J, with 7 bases between. There are 11 residues in the CDR3. Germline lookup yields CDR1 MNHEY and CDR2 SVGAGI. DNA of the CDR3: TGTGCCAGCAGATCCGGGACTGAAGCTTTCTTT. It translates to CASRSGTEAFF.

The rearrangement uses TRBV25-1 and TRBJ2-7, with D tentatively TRBD2 (5 bases). The CDR3 runs 13 residues. V lost 6 bases, J lost 0 bases, and 9 bases lay in between. The germline gives CDR1 MGHDK, CDR2 SYGVNS. The CDR3, as DNA: TGTGCCAGCAGGGACGGGATCTCCTACGAGCAGTACTTC. The encoded protein is CASRDGISYEQYF.

The gene calls are TRBV5-1 and TRBJ2-5; 9 bases line up with TRBD1. The closer fit of TRBJ2-7 to the DNA end suggests the J call may be wrong. CDR3 length: 16 amino acids. CDR1 is SGHRS, CDR2 YFSETQ, per germline. The CDR3, as DNA: TGCGCCAGCAGCTTGGCCGACAGGGGGAAAGGGTACGAGCAGTACTTC. Its protein product is CASSLADRGKGYEQYF.

The rearrangement joins TRBV7-6 to TRBJ2-1, with 7 bases fitting TRBD2. The CDR3 is made up of 15 amino acids. Looked up from germline, CDR1 is SGHVS and CDR2 is FNYEAQ. J was trimmed by 7 bases and V by 5 bases; bases with no gene match: 11. The CDR3 sequence: CASSEGLKVRNEQFF. Here the CDR3 DNA reads TGTGCCAGCAGCGAGGGACTAAAGGTGAGGAATGAGCAGTTCTTC.

This chain uses TRBV7-9 with TRBJ2-5; 7 bases are a match to TRBD1. The DNA end is more similar to TRBJ2-7, so the J call may be wrong. The CDR3 spans 14 residues. CDR1 is SEHNR and CDR2 is FQNEAQ in the germline V gene (reference sequence). The CDR3 sequence is CASSYDRDSDEQYF. CDR3 nucleotides: TGTGCCAGCAGCTACGACAGGGATTCGGACGAGCAGTACTTC.

The chain couples TRBV2 to TRBJ2-3; 7 bases line up with TRBD2. This CDR3 spans 14 amino acids. V was pared by 7 bases and J by 6 bases, with 10 bases of the junction left unmatched. CDR1 and CDR2 from the germline V gene are SNHLY and FYNNEI. CDR3 loop: CASKWDYMGDTQYF. CDR3 nucleotide sequence: TGTGCCAGCAAATGGGACTACATGGGGGATACGCAGTATTTT.

Only one count was recorded for this clone. This sequence joins TRBV14 and TRBJ2-7; D is possibly TRBD1 (6 bases). Trimming took off 6 bases at V and 3 bases at J, with 12 bases between the two ends. The CDR3 contains 13 residues. Germline assignment: CDR1 SGHDN and CDR2 FVKESK. The CDR3 DNA reads as TGTGCCAGCAGAGAGGACAGCCGCTACGAGCAGTACTTC. This codes for CASREDSRYEQYF.

The V call is TRBV12-5, the J call TRBJ2-3, with 7 bases lining up with TRBD1. Germline V gene lookup returns CDR1 LGHNT and CDR2 FRNRAP. With V trimmed by 1 base and J by 2 bases, 12 bases remained unmatched. The CDR3 contains 18 residues. CDR3 sequence (DNA): TGTGCTAGTGGTTTGGCCCGACTACGGGACAGAAACACAGATACGCAGTATTTT. Amino acid sequence: CASGLARLRDRNTDTQYF.

V is TRBV27 and J is TRBJ1-2, with a weak D call TRBD1 (6 bases). Germline V gene data show CDR1 as MNHEY and CDR2 as SMNVEV (reference sequence). Trimming cost V 6 bases and J 2 bases, with 16 bases left between them. The CDR3 contains 15 residues. CDR3 residues: CASRLRGGANYGYTF. The CDR3 bases are TGTGCCAGCAGACTGCGGGGGGGGGCGAACTATGGCTACACCTTC.

This chain uses TRBV6-1 with TRBJ2-7; D remains ambiguous. From germline, CDR1 is MNHNS and CDR2 SASEGT. V dropped 8 bases and J dropped 2 bases, with 7 bases sitting between them. The CDR3 is 11 amino acids. The CDR3 DNA follows: TGTGCCAGCTCCCGGGCCTACGAGCAGTACTTC. Translating it yields CASSRAYEQYF.

Turning to this clone: In the same sample, other DNA sequences code for this CDR3. The chain recombines TRBV4-1 with TRBJ2-5, with D tentatively TRBD2 (6 bases). V lost 1 base to trimming and J lost 5 bases, with 11 bases between them. Looked up from germline, CDR1 is MGHRA and CDR2 is YSYEKL. This CDR3 contains 14 residues. The CDR3 sequence is CASSQVGGAETQYF. In DNA, the CDR3 is TGCGCCAGCAGCCAAGTCGGCGGGGCGGAGACCCAGTACTTC.

This chain connects TRBV7-9 to TRBJ1-3; TRBD1 is a possible D gene (5 bases). CDR3 length: 16 amino acids. V was clipped by 4 bases and J by 0 bases, with 13 bases between them. Germline assignment: CDR1 SEHNR and CDR2 FQNEAQ (reference sequence). CDR3 in amino acids: CASSSLQESSGNTIYF. In DNA, the CDR3 is TGTGCCAGCAGCTCACTACAGGAGAGCTCTGGAAACACCATATATTTT. The full variable domain, completed using reference TRBV7-9 and TRBJ1-3, is DTGVSQNPRHKITKRGQNVTFRCDPISEHNRLYWYRQTLGQGPEFLTYFQNEAQLEKSRLLSDRFSAERPKGSFSTLEIQRTEQGDSAMYLCASSSLQESSGNTIYFGEGSWLTVV.

This clone was observed a few times. The rearrangement uses TRBV27 and TRBJ2-7, with D maybe TRBD2 (6 bases). There are 14 residues in the CDR3. V was clipped by 7 bases and J by 2 bases, with 15 bases between them. Germline values: CDR1 MNHEY, CDR2 SMNVEV (reference sequence). The CDR3 spells CASKFGTGPYEQYF. The CDR3 bases are TGTGCCAGCAAGTTCGGGACTGGACCCTACGAGCAGTACTTC.

J is TRBJ1-5 and V is TRBV9; 8 bases agree with TRBD1. The CDR3 contains 15 residues. Unmatched junction bases numbered 3, after V lost 0 bases and J lost 4 bases. Germline V lookup: CDR1 SGDLS, CDR2 YYNGEE. In DNA, the CDR3 is TGTGCCAGCAGCGTAGGACAGGGGTGGAATCAGCCCCAGCATTTT. Residues: CASSVGQGWNQPQHF.

V and J are TRBV5-1 and TRBJ2-5; no clear D gene. The CDR3 runs 15 residues. Germline V gives CDR1 SGHRS, CDR2 YFSETQ. Deletions cut 0 bases from V and 0 bases from J, with 9 bases between. CDR3 nucleotide sequence: TGCGCCAGCAGCTTGGGGCGGTTGTACCAAGAGACCCAGTACTTC. Residues: CASSLGRLYQETQYF.

This clone was observed a single time. The chain uses TRBV10-1 and TRBJ2-7, with a tentative D call TRBD2 (6 bases). This CDR3 is built from 13 residues. Germline CDR1 reads WNHNN; CDR2 reads SYGVQD (reference sequence). With 8 bases removed from V and 1 base from J, the gap between germline ends came to 12 bases. The CDR3 DNA follows: TGCGCCAGCCAGTCCGCGGGGTCCTACGAGCAGTACTTC. It codes for CASQSAGSYEQYF.

As regards this clone: Sequence at one end of the junction differs from germline and may be a read error. V and J are TRBV6-1 and TRBJ1-5, with TRBD1 matching 8 bases. The CDR3 is made up of 17 amino acids. Germline CDR1 reads MNHNS; CDR2 reads SASEGT. In nucleotides, the CDR3 is TGTGCCAGCAGTGAAGCGCAGGGACAGGTAATCAATCAGCTCCAGCATTTT. Translated: CASSEAQGQVINQLQHF.

The CDR3 bases are TGCAGCGTCGCCATAGACAGGGGACGGGACACTGAAGCTTTCTTT. Amino acid sequence: CSVAIDRGRDTEAFF. This chain joins TRBV29-1 and TRBJ1-1; 8 nucleotides align to TRBD1. CDR1 and CDR2 (germline): SQVTM, ANQGSEA. V shed 6 bases and J 3 bases; nucleotides not matched to a gene: 12. CDR3 length: 15 amino acids.

The chain has TRBV11-2 and TRBJ1-1; TRBD1 matches 7 bases. Germline V gene sequence: CDR1 SGHAT, CDR2 FQNNGV. There are 14 residues in the CDR3. V dropped 4 bases and J dropped 0; count of bases not matched to a gene: 2. This CDR3 is CASSSDRLNTEAFF. CDR3 coding DNA: TGTGCCAGCAGCTCGGACAGGTTGAACACTGAAGCTTTCTTT.

V is TRBV5-1 and J is TRBJ1-1; D call uncertain. Per the germline V gene, CDR1 is SGHRS and CDR2 is YFSETQ. CDR3 length: 13 amino acids. V was shortened by 2 bases and J by 8 bases, with 13 bases between the two germline ends. The DNA of the CDR3 is TGCGCCAGCAGCTTACTAGCTACCACCGAAGCTTTCTTT. This sequence encodes CASSLLATTEAFF.

The chain employs TRBV7-9 and TRBJ1-2, with 11 positions matching TRBD1. Trimming removed 5 bases from V and 7 bases from J; junction bases left unmatched: 12. There are 16 residues in the CDR3. The germline V gene has CDR1 SEHNR and CDR2 FQNEAQ (reference sequence). DNA of the CDR3: TGTGCCAGCAGCCATTCGGGACAGGGGGTCGGTGGTGGCTACACCTTC. Translating gives CASSHSGQGVGGGYTF.

This chain links TRBV5-4 with TRBJ2-5; 7 nucleotides match TRBD1. The ends lost 0 bases at V and 5 bases at J; junction bases unmatched: 1. From germline, CDR1 is SGHNT and CDR2 YYREEE (reference sequence). The CDR3 is 13 residues long. The CDR3 spells CASSLEGGETQYF. The DNA of the CDR3 is TGTGCCAGCAGCTTGGAAGGGGGCGAGACCCAGTACTTC.

This clone came up a few times. The chain employs TRBV4-1 and TRBJ2-7, with D tentatively TRBD2 (6 bases). The CDR3 has 13 amino acids. Trimming took 0 bases from V and 3 from J, leaving 6 bases between them. Germline CDR1 and CDR2: MGHRA and YSYEKL. The CDR3 DNA is TGCGCCAGCAGCCAAGACGGGGGCTACGAGCAGTACTTC. It encodes CASSQDGGYEQYF.